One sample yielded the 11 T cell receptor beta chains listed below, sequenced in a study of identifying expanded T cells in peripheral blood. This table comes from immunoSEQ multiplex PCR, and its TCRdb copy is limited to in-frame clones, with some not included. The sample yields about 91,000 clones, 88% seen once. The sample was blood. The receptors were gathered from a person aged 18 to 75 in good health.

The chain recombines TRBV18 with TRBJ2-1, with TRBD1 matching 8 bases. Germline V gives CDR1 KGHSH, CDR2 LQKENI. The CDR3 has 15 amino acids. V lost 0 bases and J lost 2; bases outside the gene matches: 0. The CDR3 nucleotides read TGTGCCAGCTCACCACCGACAGGGGCCTACAATGAGCAGTTCTTC. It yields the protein CASSPPTGAYNEQFF.

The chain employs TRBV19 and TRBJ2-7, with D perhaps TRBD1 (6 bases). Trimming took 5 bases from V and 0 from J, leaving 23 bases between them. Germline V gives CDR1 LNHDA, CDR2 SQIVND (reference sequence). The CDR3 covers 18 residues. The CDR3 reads CASSRGPQTGSFSYEQYF. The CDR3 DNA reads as TGTGCCAGTAGTCGAGGTCCCCAAACAGGGTCCTTCTCCTACGAGCAGTACTTC.

In DNA form, the CDR3 reads TGTGCCAGCGGACAGGGGTTTCCGAACACCGGGGAGCTGTTTTTT. Encoded protein: CASGQGFPNTGELFF. The rearrangement joins TRBV27 to TRBJ2-2; 9 bases agree with TRBD1. The CDR3 sequence is 15 residues long. V gave up 8 bases and J gave up 0 bases; unmatched junction bases: 4. The germline CDR1 and CDR2 sequences are MNHEY and SMNVEV (reference sequence).

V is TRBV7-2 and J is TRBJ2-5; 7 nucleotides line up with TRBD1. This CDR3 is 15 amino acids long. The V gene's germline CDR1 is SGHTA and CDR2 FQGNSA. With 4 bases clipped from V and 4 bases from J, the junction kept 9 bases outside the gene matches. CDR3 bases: TGTGCCAGCAGCTCCTCGCGGACAGGAGTAGAGACCCAGTACTTC. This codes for CASSSSRTGVETQYF.

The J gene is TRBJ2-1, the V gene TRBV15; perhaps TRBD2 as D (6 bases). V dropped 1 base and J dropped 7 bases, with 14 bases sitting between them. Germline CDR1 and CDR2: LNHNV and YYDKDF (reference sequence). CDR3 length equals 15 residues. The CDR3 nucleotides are TGTGCCACCAGCAGAGCACGGGGGTTAATGAATGAGCAGTTCTTC. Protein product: CATSRARGLMNEQFF.

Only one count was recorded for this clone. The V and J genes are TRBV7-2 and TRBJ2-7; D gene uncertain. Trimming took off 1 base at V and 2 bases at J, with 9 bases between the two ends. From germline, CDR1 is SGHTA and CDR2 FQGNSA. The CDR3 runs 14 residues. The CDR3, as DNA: TGTGCCAGCAGCTTAGTGGGTCCCCCCTACGAGCAGTACTTC. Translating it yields CASSLVGPPYEQYF. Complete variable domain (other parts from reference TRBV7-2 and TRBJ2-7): GAGVSQSPSNKVTEKGKDVELRCDPISGHTALYWYRQSLGQGLEFLIYFQGNSAPDKSGLPSDRFSAERTGGSVSTLTIQRTQQEDSAVYLCASSLVGPPYEQYFGPGTRLTVT.

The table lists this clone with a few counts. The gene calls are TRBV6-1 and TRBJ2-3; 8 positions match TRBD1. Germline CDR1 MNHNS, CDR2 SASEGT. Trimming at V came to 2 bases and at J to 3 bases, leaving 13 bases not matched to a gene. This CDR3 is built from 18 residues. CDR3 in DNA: TGTGCCAGCAGTGAAAGCCCGGGACAGGAGAGACCTACAGATACGCAGTATTTT. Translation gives CASSESPGQERPTDTQYF.

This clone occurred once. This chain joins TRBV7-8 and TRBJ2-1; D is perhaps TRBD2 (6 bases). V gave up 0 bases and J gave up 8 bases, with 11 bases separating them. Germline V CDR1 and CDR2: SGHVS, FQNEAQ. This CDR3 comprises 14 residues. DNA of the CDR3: TGTGCCAGCAGCTTAGCGCGGGGACTCGATGAGCAGTTCTTC. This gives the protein CASSLARGLDEQFF.

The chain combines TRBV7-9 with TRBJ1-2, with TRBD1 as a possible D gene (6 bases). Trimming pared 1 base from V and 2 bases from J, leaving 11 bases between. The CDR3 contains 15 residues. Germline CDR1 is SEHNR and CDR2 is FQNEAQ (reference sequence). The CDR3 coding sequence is TGTGCCAGCAGCTTAGTTGGGACAACGAACTATGGCTACACCTTC. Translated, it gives CASSLVGTTNYGYTF.

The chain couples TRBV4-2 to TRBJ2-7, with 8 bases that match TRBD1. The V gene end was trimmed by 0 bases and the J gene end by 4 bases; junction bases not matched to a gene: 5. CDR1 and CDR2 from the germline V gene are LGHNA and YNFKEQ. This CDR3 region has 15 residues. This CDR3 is CASSQDDRGSYEQYF. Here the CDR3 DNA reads TGTGCCAGCAGCCAAGATGACAGGGGTTCGTACGAGCAGTACTTC.

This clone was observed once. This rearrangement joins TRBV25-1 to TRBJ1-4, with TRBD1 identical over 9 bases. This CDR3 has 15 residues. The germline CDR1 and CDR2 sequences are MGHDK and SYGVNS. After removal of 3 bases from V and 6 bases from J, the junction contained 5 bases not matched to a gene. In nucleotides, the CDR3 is TGTGCCAGCAGTGACACAGGGGGCTATTATGAAAAACTGTTTTTT. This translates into CASSDTGGYYEKLFF. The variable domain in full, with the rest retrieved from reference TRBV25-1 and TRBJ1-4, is EADIYQTPRYLVIGTGKKITLECSQTMGHDKMYWYQQDPGMELHLIHYSYGVNSTEKGDLSSESTVSRIRTEHFPLTLESARPSHTSQYLCASSDTGGYYEKLFFGSGTQLSVL.